This is a list of T cell receptor beta chains from one sample in a study of pediatric ulcerative colitis. The repertoire was sequenced with immunoSEQ multiplex PCR; TCRdb's copy has only in-frame clones and lacks some. The sample has around 61,000 clones, approximately 87% seen once. Sequencing was performed on blood. The receptors originated from a boy between 10 and 17 years old with severe ulcerative colitis. The CDR3 runs from the conserved cysteine through the conserved F or W. D genes are given only for firm matches.

CDR3aa	j_gene	v_gene	d_gene
CASSRVGQTYEQYF	TRBJ2-7	TRBV25-1	NA
CASSLTGLAGGPNQETQYF	TRBJ2-5	TRBV27	TRBD2
CASSENLAGVYNEQFF	TRBJ2-1	TRBV7-2	TRBD2
CASRPGQGTGGYTF	TRBJ1-2	TRBV4-1	TRBD1
CASSVGQGVYEQYF	TRBJ2-7	TRBV2	TRBD1
CAISSLVGTEAFF	TRBJ1-1	TRBV10-3	NA
CASSGNRVTDTQYF	TRBJ2-3	TRBV9	NA
CASRRGLAGTYEQYF	TRBJ2-7	TRBV6-6	TRBD2
CASSYDRYSNQPQHF	TRBJ1-5	TRBV19	NA
CASKGRTSATDTQYF	TRBJ2-3	TRBV6-1	TRBD2
CAWGGGAFTDTQYF	TRBJ2-3	TRBV30	NA
CASSPGLAGQETQYF	TRBJ2-5	TRBV7-3	TRBD2
CAWSVWRGDTQYF	TRBJ2-3	TRBV30	NA
CASSPGTFPYEQYF	TRBJ2-7	TRBV6-6	NA
CASIAGNTEAFF	TRBJ1-1	TRBV19	NA
CASAEFPGAGYEQYF	TRBJ2-7	TRBV6-1	NA
CASYLRGGGDTQYF	TRBJ2-3	TRBV5-6	NA
CASSPPARTPTNYGYTF	TRBJ1-2	TRBV5-6	NA
CSGSGGTRETQYF	TRBJ2-5	TRBV29-1	TRBD2
CASWDRNYGYTF	TRBJ1-2	TRBV6-1	TRBD1
CASSPVAGGRIRDTDTQYF	TRBJ2-3	TRBV27	TRBD2